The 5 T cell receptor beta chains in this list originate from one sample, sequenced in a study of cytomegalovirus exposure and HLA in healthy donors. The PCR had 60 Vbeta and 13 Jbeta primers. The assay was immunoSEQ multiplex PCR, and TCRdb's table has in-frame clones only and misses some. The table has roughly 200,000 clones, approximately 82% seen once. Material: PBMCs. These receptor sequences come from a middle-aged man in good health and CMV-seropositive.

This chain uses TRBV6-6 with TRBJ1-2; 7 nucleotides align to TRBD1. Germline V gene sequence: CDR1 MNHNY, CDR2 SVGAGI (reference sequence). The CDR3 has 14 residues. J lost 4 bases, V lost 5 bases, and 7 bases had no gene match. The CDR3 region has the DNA TGTGCCAGCAGTCAGGGGACAGCTCTCTATGGCTACACCTTC. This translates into CASSQGTALYGYTF.

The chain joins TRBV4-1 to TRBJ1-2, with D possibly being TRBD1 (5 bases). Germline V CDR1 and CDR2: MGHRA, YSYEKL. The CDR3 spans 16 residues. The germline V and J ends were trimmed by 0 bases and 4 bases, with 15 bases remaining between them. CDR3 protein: CASSQDEARVFYGYTF. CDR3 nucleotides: TGCGCCAGCAGCCAAGACGAGGCCAGGGTCTTCTATGGCTACACCTTC.

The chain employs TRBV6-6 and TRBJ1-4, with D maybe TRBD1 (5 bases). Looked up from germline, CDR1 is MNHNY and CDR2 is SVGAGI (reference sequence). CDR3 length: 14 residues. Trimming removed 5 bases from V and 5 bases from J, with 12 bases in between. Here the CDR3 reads CASSHIRENEKLFF. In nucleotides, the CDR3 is TGTGCCAGCAGTCATATCAGGGAAAATGAAAAACTGTTTTTT.

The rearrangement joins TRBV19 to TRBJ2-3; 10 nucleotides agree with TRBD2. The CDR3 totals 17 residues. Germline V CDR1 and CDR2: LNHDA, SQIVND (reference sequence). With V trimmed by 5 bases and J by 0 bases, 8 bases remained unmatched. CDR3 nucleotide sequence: TGTGCCAGTAGTTTAATAGCGGGAGGATCTAGCACAGATACGCAGTATTTT. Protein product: CASSLIAGGSSTDTQYF.

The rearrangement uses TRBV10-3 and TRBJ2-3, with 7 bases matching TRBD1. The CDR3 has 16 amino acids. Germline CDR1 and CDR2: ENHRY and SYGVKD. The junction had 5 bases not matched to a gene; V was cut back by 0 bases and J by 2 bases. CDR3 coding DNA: TGTGCCATCAGTGAGTCGACAGGGAGAAACACAGATACGCAGTATTTT. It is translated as CAISESTGRNTDTQYF.